A selection of T cell receptor beta chains follows, all from one sample in a study of T cells in Graves' hyperthyroidism and ophthalmopathy. TCRdb re-derived calls from the multiplex PCR reads in MiXCR, one entry per CDR3 protein. The sample gives about 320,000 distinct CDR3 sequences, around 16% of which show up once; roughly a third is in the top ten. The sample was blood. The receptor set was obtained from a man under 40 with Graves' hyperthyroidism. The CDR3 runs from the conserved cysteine through the conserved F or W. Each record gives: D gene, J gene, clone size, V gene, CDR3 protein, CDR3 DNA. The D gene is left open where the match is weak. Clone size, where shown, is once, few, many, or a class for clones that have expanded.

>-|TRBJ2-3|many|TRBV30
CAWSLSTTDTQYF
TGTGCCTGGAGTTTATCAACGACAGATACGCAGTATTTT
>-|TRBJ1-1|many|TRBV3-1
CASSPGGRDAFF
TGTGCCAGCAGCCCCGGCGGCAGGGACGCTTTCTTT
>TRBD2|TRBJ2-3|-|TRBV20-1
CSVPNEREVTDTQYF
TGCAGTGTCCCGAACGAGCGGGAGGTCACAGATACGCAGTATTTT
>-|TRBJ2-7|few|TRBV7-9
CASSLGDIYEQYF
TGTGCCAGCAGCCTGGGGGACATCTACGAGCAGTACTTC
>-|TRBJ2-1|many|TRBV7-2
CASSLSGVSKYDEQFF
TGTGCCAGCAGCTTATCAGGGGTTAGTAAGTACGATGAGCAGTTCTTC
>TRBD1|TRBJ1-3|-|TRBV5-1
CASSTTGQPGNTIYF
TGCGCCAGCAGCACGACAGGGCAGCCTGGAAACACCATATATTTT
>TRBD2|TRBJ2-3|many|TRBV11-2
CASSRGLAARTDTQYF
TGTGCCAGCAGCCGGGGTCTAGCGGCACGCACAGATACGCAGTATTTT
>-|TRBJ1-2|many|TRBV12-3/TRBV12-4
CASRDSQGYGYTF
TGTGCCAGCCGTGACAGCCAGGGCTATGGCTACACCTTC
>-|TRBJ2-3|many|TRBV11-2
CASSVGWGRAVTDTQYF
TGTGCCAGCAGCGTCGGTTGGGGAAGAGCGGTCACAGATACGCAGTATTTT
>TRBD2|TRBJ2-1|many|TRBV2
CASKRLAGISYNEQFF
TGTGCCAGCAAAAGACTAGCGGGAATCTCCTACAATGAGCAGTTCTTC
>-|TRBJ2-5|-|TRBV20-1
CSARDLLGAETQYF
TGCAGTGCTAGAGACTTATTGGGGGCAGAGACCCAGTACTTC
>TRBD1|TRBJ2-2|many|TRBV28
CASSGQGYSNTGELFF
TGTGCCAGCAGTGGACAGGGGTATTCGAACACCGGGGAGCTGTTTTTT
>TRBD2|TRBJ2-6|-|TRBV2
CASSEGRAGANVLTF
TGTGCCAGCAGTGAGGGGAGGGCAGGGGCCAACGTCCTGACTTTC
>-|TRBJ2-6|few|TRBV11-2
CASSSRFSGANVLTF
TGTGCCAGCAGCTCCAGGTTCTCTGGGGCCAACGTCCTGACTTTC
>TRBD2|TRBJ2-3|-|TRBV2
CASSETGGTDTQYF
TGTGCCAGCAGTGAGACGGGAGGGACAGATACGCAGTATTTT
>TRBD2|TRBJ2-5|many|TRBV12-3/TRBV12-4
CASSETSGGGKETQYF
TGTGCCAGCAGTGAGACTAGCGGGGGGGGCAAAGAGACCCAGTACTTC
>TRBD1|TRBJ1-1|-|TRBV5-6
CASSEEGAPTEAFF
TGTGCCAGCAGCGAGGAGGGGGCGCCCACTGAAGCTTTCTTT